The text below deals with one T cell receptor beta chain. Its antigen is unknown. No base quality values were provided; no much bigger clone lies one nucleotide off. This specimen comes from a study of blood T cells in healthy people across ages (dated by TCRdb to 2013 to 2016). For the wider study: Template switching captured roughly one uniquely barcoded TCR beta cDNA molecule per two T cells in model experiments. For two donors (one aged 18 to 29 and one aged 80 or older), the study analyzed two additional independent replicas of 1 million unique cDNA reads from the same blood draw. Four age groups were formed from the donors: young (average approximately 17 years), middle-aged (approximately 39), aged (around 62) and long-lived (about 80). To avoid experimental bias, donors of different ages were spread randomly across the sequencing lanes. To track age-related changes in TCR beta repertoire diversity, the study relied on deep sequencing normalized with unique cDNA molecular identifiers. Summary of the overall study and its limitations: Because the CMV infection status of the donors was unknown, age-related changes in expanded clonotypes may potentially have been confounded. Conclusive comparison of naive and antigen-experienced compartments was prevented by the profiling of bulk unsorted PBMCs. Compared with the aged group, the long-lived group had more naive CD4+ T cells, fewer expanded clones and increased TCR diversity, suggesting age selection. Total diversity estimates from one million sequenced T cells were considered lower bounds and underestimates. Observed TCR beta diversity correlated strongly with the percentage of naive T cells measured by flow cytometry. As age increased, observed TCR beta diversity per million T cells dropped in a roughly linear way, and a significant reduction was already evident by age about 40.

Systemically healthy Caucasian individuals from Russia, some 40 in total and aged roughly 6 to 100 years, were included as donors. Each donor gave around 9.8 milliliters of peripheral blood, collected into EDTA-treated Vacutainer tubes. PBMCs were isolated by Ficoll-Paque density-gradient centrifugation, with at least 7 million obtained per sample. Trizol reagent was used to extract total RNA from the PBMCs, yielding at least 6 micrograms per sample. For every donor, an aliquot of PBMCs went through flow cytometry to measure the percentages of naive CD45RAhigh/CD27high T cells. Library method: 5' RACE. Data came from an Illumina HiSeq 2500. The second PCR ran for about 6 to 12 cycles and used a J-beta primer mix along with a sample-barcoded 5' primer. A template-switch 5' adaptor carrying 12 random nucleotides introduced a unique molecular identifier onto each TCR beta cDNA molecule. Each sample yielded at least 2.5 million CDR3-containing paired-end reads. The Mint cDNA synthesis kit, primed by a TRBC-specific oligonucleotide, was used to synthesize first-strand cDNA from all RNA. Following uracil-DNA glycosylase treatment, all cDNA underwent a first 18-cycle PCR with the universal primers M1SS and BC2_uni_R. Turning to the authors' computational methods: Each sample was normalized by randomly selecting 1 million high-quality reads, each carrying a distinct molecular identifier. Reads with shared molecular identifiers were discarded instead of being binned into consensus sequences. MiTCR, run with a Q25 quality threshold and the strictest error-elimination algorithm, handled CDR3 identification, clonotype clustering and error correction. A nonparametric unseen species model with Euler transformation was used to estimate a lower bound on total TCR beta diversity. TCRdb ran its own pipeline on the public reads, namely fastp trimming at Q25 and MiXCR clone calling, and kept in-frame beta chains. Under each unique CDR3 protein, matching rows form one entry showing the most common genes and DNA. These V and J calls derive from TCRdb rather than the authors' analysis. Counted in this sample were some 1 million distinct CDR3 sequences; 40% to 45% of them appeared once. Around 18% of the sample belongs to the ten largest clones.

The germline V gene (reference sequence) gives CDR1 as DFQATT and CDR2 as SNEGSKA. At the junction V is shortened by 5 bases and J by 2 bases; bases outside the gene matches: 11. Reading from cysteine to phenylalanine, the CDR3 counts 16 amino acids. Only CDR3 DNA remains: 48 bases, in frame from the first base. This clonotype was obtained from a woman aged 55-69 years in good health. Here the chain combines TRBV20-1 and TRBJ2-3; 9 bases in the junction line up with TRBD2. The sample consisted of blood. The sequenced DNA: TGCAGTGCTGGCCCCTGGGCTAGCGGGATCACAGATACGCAGTATTTT. Its coded protein is CSAGPWASGITDTQYF.